Each of the 23 T cell receptor beta chains below was sequenced from the same sample in a study of T-cell reconstitution after alpha-beta-depleted transplantation in children. Unique molecular identifiers were built into the TCRbeta library. TCRdb used MiXCR to reprocess the PCR reads, holding one entry per CDR3 protein. Among roughly 280,000 distinct CDR3 sequences listed, under 14% were seen once. Sample: peripheral blood, taken 180 days after TCRalphabeta/CD19-depleted stem cell transplant. These receptors were taken from a male patient aged 2-9 years who had a stem cell transplant for chronic granulomatous disease, so the T cells may come from the graft donor.

This clonotype was observed many times. V usage is TRBV7-9 and J usage is TRBJ2-5, with 7 bases aligning to TRBD1. CDR1 SEHNR and CDR2 FQNEAQ come from the germline V gene (reference sequence). This CDR3 is 15 amino acids long. V lost 5 bases, J lost 1 base, and 7 bases stayed unmatched. CDR3 nucleotides: TGTGCCAGCAGCCCGACAGGGTTTGGCCAAGAGACCCAGTACTTC. Its translation is CASSPTGFGQETQYF.

Comment on this clonotype: A much larger clone is a single base away; this may be a read error. This chain links TRBV29-1 with TRBJ2-2; 9 nucleotides line up with TRBD2. Germline V lookup: CDR1 SQVTM, CDR2 ANQGSEA. The V and J ends lost 5 bases and 7 bases, in that order; junction bases with no gene match: 8. The CDR3 loop spans 14 amino acids. This CDR3 is CSVNSGRSVGELFF. The CDR3 DNA reads TGCAGCGTTAATAGCGGGAGATCGGTCGGGGAGCTGTTTTTT.

This clonotype was counted ten times or more. The chain combines TRBV12-3 or TRBV12-4 with TRBJ1-1; a weak D match, TRBD1 (6 bases). Trimming left V 5 bases short and J 6 bases short, with 10 bases between. There are 12 residues in the CDR3. CDR3 protein: CASSQRTAEAFF. The CDR3, as DNA: TGTGCCAGCAGTCAACGGACAGCTGAAGCTTTCTTT.

This clonotype was detected ten times or more. The J gene is TRBJ1-2, the V gene TRBV3-1, with D hard to call. Germline V CDR1 and CDR2: LGHDT, YNNKEL (reference sequence). Trimming cost V 0 bases and J 4 bases, with 9 bases left between them. This CDR3 is built from 14 residues. CDR3 amino acids: CASSQEGGIYGYTF. The DNA of the CDR3 is TGTGCCAGCAGCCAAGAGGGTGGTATCTATGGCTACACCTTC.

This clonotype was recorded many times. The J gene is TRBJ2-3, the V gene TRBV5-1; 10 positions match TRBD1. CDR1 and CDR2 (germline): SGHRS, YFSETQ. The CDR3 runs 15 residues. V dropped 4 bases and J dropped 5; count of bases not matched to a gene: 7. CDR3 DNA: TGCGCCAGCAGCGTGGACAGGGGGTTTGGAGATACGCAGTATTTT. Encoded protein: CASSVDRGFGDTQYF.

A word on this clonotype: Being one base from a much bigger clone, this may be a read error. The chain couples TRBV4-3 to TRBJ2-1; 8 nucleotides line up with TRBD1. Germline CDR1 is LGHNA and CDR2 is YSLEER. The CDR3 spans 13 residues. CDR3 sequence (DNA): TGCGCCAGCAGCCCGGACAGGGATGCAACTCGAACCTTC. It encodes CASSPDRDATRTF.

This clonotype was observed at least ten times. The J gene is TRBJ2-1, the V gene TRBV3-1; 11 nucleotides agree with TRBD2. The CDR3 sequence is 15 residues long. V shed 3 bases and J 7 bases; nucleotides not matched to a gene: 5. Germline V gives CDR1 LGHDT, CDR2 YNNKEL (reference sequence). This CDR3 is CASSHTSGSSNEQFF. The CDR3 DNA sequence: TGTGCCAGCAGCCACACTAGCGGGAGCTCGAATGAGCAGTTCTTC.

This clonotype occurred a few times. The V gene is TRBV18, the J gene TRBJ2-7; D might be TRBD2 (6 bases). The CDR3 runs 14 residues. The V end was cut by 6 bases, the J end by 0 bases, with 12 bases between. Germline V lookup: CDR1 KGHSH, CDR2 LQKENI. CDR3 sequence: CASSRTIASYEQYF. DNA for the CDR3: TGTGCCAGCTCGCGGACTATTGCCTCCTACGAGCAGTACTTC.

This clonotype has at least ten counts. The chain employs TRBV12-3 or TRBV12-4 and TRBJ2-2, with 12 bases identical to TRBD2. The V gene end was trimmed by 7 bases and the J gene end by 5 bases; junction bases not matched to a gene: 5. The CDR3 has 15 residues. As DNA, the CDR3 is TGTGCCAGCAAACTAGCGGGAGGACGAACCGGGGAGCTGTTTTTT. This codes for CASKLAGGRTGELFF.

This clonotype was counted many times. The genes are TRBV4-2 and TRBJ1-3; D uncertain. The V gene's germline CDR1 is LGHNA and CDR2 YNFKEQ. The CDR3 consists of 15 residues. V was clipped by 4 bases and J by 0 bases, with 10 bases between them. In nucleotides, the CDR3 is TGTGCCAGCAGCCCGGGGATCTCCTCTGGAAACACCATATATTTT. Protein sequence: CASSPGISSGNTIYF.

On this clonotype itself: A read error may be the cause here, since a much bigger clone is one base away. The V call is TRBV9, the J call TRBJ2-3; D is uncertain. Germline CDR1 and CDR2: SGDLS and YYNGEE. Between the trimmed V and J ends, which lost 0 bases and 6 bases, there was a span of 11 bases. The CDR3 sequence is 14 residues long. The CDR3 sequence is CASSVGAVFDTQYF. The CDR3 bases are TGTGCCAGCAGCGTAGGTGCAGTCTTCGATACGCAGTATTTT.

This sequence joins TRBV27 and TRBJ2-7; D not resolved. Trimming shortened V by 2 bases and J by 6 bases, and 11 bases separated the two germline ends. This CDR3 region has 13 residues. In germline, CDR1 is MNHEY, CDR2 SMNVEV (reference sequence). The CDR3 spells CASSLNMMGEQYF. CDR3 in DNA: TGTGCCAGCAGTTTAAATATGATGGGCGAGCAGTACTTC.

V is TRBV2 and J is TRBJ1-2; tentatively, D is TRBD1 (5 bases). The germline gives CDR1 SNHLY, CDR2 FYNNEI. The CDR3 has 15 amino acids. The V gene lost 1 base and the J gene lost 4 bases, with 13 bases spanning the gap. The CDR3 bases are TGTGCCAGCAGTGAAGAAAATAGCAGGGTCTATGGCTACACCTTC. Amino acid sequence: CASSEENSRVYGYTF.

This clonotype was counted many times. The chain links TRBV7-9 to TRBJ2-5; D possibly corresponds to TRBD2 (5 bases). Germline CDR1 reads SEHNR; CDR2 reads FQNEAQ (reference sequence). CDR3 length: 15 amino acids. V was pared by 5 bases and J by 4 bases, with 17 bases between. The CDR3 DNA sequence: TGTGCCAGCAGCGCGAAGCCGGGGAACCGAGAGACCCAGTACTTC. Protein: CASSAKPGNRETQYF.

This clonotype appeared a few times. The V and J genes are TRBV25-1 and TRBJ1-6; D is undetermined. The CDR3 has 13 amino acids. V was clipped by 4 bases and J by 4 bases, with 5 bases between them. CDR1 is MGHDK and CDR2 is SYGVNS in the germline V gene. This CDR3 reads CASSVQYNSPLHF. CDR3 coding DNA: TGTGCCAGCAGTGTACAGTATAATTCACCCCTCCACTTT.

This clonotype was detected many times. The J gene is TRBJ2-7, the V gene TRBV15, with 7 positions matching TRBD2. This CDR3 is 15 amino acids long. Germline CDR1 is LNHNV and CDR2 is YYDKDF (reference sequence). With V trimmed by 5 bases and J by 3 bases, 10 bases remained unmatched. The CDR3 nucleotides read TGTGCCACCAGCGGAGGGGAGGGAAGGGTCTACGAGCAGTACTTC. Encoded protein: CATSGGEGRVYEQYF.

The sample holds one count of this clonotype. A much more abundant neighbour one base away suggests this may be a read error. Lacking the conserved final phenylalanine or tryptophan, this CDR3 likely reflects a read error. CDR3 protein: CASSPPVDYLQETQYS. CDR3 coding DNA: TGTGCCAGCTCACCACCGGTGGATTACCTCCAAGAGACCCAGTACTCC. The chain joins TRBV18 to TRBJ2-5; D not certain. Germline CDR1 is KGHSH and CDR2 is LQKENI. The CDR3 consists of 16 residues. The V end lost 0 bases, the J end lost 1 base, and 12 bases lay between the germline ends.

This clonotype was seen repeatedly, ten times or more. The rearrangement links TRBV19 to TRBJ2-5, with TRBD2 identical over 9 bases. The CDR3 sequence is 16 residues long. Germline CDR1 is LNHDA and CDR2 is SQIVND (reference sequence). The trim removed 1 base at V and 2 bases at J, leaving 5 bases unmatched. The CDR3 here is CASSIVGLAKQETQYF. Written as DNA, the CDR3 is TGTGCCAGTAGTATAGTAGGACTAGCGAAACAAGAGACCCAGTACTTC.

This chain connects TRBV28 to TRBJ2-3, with a tentative D call TRBD2 (5 bases). In germline, CDR1 is MDHEN, CDR2 SYDVKM. The CDR3 extends over 16 amino acids. Trimming took off 2 bases at V and 8 bases at J, with 20 bases between the two ends. This CDR3 is CASSLPENYLSGTQYF. The CDR3 nucleotides are TGTGCCAGCAGTTTACCGGAGAACTACCTCAGCGGTACGCAGTATTTT. The complete variable domain, with remaining parts taken from reference TRBV28 and TRBJ2-3, reads DVKVTQSSRYLVKRTGEKVFLECVQDMDHENMFWYRQDPGLGLRLIYFSYDVKMKEKGDIPEGYSVSREKKERFSLILESASTNQTSMYLCASSLPENYLSGTQYFGPGTRLTVL.

In its sample, this clonotype was seen many times. The rearrangement joins TRBV4-1 to TRBJ1-1; 8 bases fit TRBD1. Germline V lookup: CDR1 MGHRA, CDR2 YSYEKL. Trimming at V came to 3 bases and at J to 1 base, leaving 10 bases not matched to a gene. This CDR3 has 17 residues. CDR3 bases: TGCGCCAGCAGCCATACCCCCGGGACAGGTAAGAACACTGAAGCTTTCTTT. This encodes CASSHTPGTGKNTEAFF.

In its sample, this clonotype was seen many times. The J gene is TRBJ2-6, the V gene TRBV5-1; possibly TRBD2 for D (5 bases). The CDR3 runs 15 residues. CDR1 is SGHRS and CDR2 is YFSETQ in the germline V gene. Between the trimmed V and J ends, which lost 4 bases and 1 base, there was a span of 9 bases. In DNA form, the CDR3 reads TGCGCCAGCAGCCGGGAAGAGTCTGGGGCCAACGTCCTGACTTTC. Its protein is CASSREESGANVLTF.

The sample holds many counts of this clonotype. This rearrangement joins TRBV5-1 to TRBJ2-7; 12 positions match TRBD2. The germline V gene has CDR1 SGHRS and CDR2 YFSETQ. Losses at the gene ends were 3 bases for V and 6 bases for J; bases not matched to a gene: 10. This CDR3 is 16 amino acids long. The CDR3 DNA sequence: TGCGCCAGCAGCTCGACTAGCGGGAGTCTTCCGTCCGAGCAGTACTTC. Encoded protein: CASSSTSGSLPSEQYF.

This clonotype occurred many times. This chain links TRBV28 with TRBJ2-3; perhaps TRBD1 as D (6 bases). The V gene's germline CDR1 is MDHEN and CDR2 SYDVKM. This CDR3 contains 14 residues. Trimming shortened V by 6 bases and J by 5 bases, and 15 bases separated the two germline ends. The chain's CDR3 is CASSEGDAGDTQYF. For the CDR3, the DNA is TGTGCCAGCAGCGAGGGGGACGCGGGAGATACGCAGTATTTT. The entire variable domain, with the rest obtained from reference TRBV28 and TRBJ2-3, is as follows: DVKVTQSSRYLVKRTGEKVFLECVQDMDHENMFWYRQDPGLGLRLIYFSYDVKMKEKGDIPEGYSVSREKKERFSLILESASTNQTSMYLCASSEGDAGDTQYFGPGTRLTVL.